This entry is about one TCR beta chain. This specimen belongs to a study of cytomegalovirus exposure and HLA in healthy donors. The V gene lost 7 bases and the J gene lost 0 bases, with 14 bases spanning the gap. The CDR3 consists of 15 residues. Germline V gene sequence: CDR1 MDHEN, CDR2 SYDVKM. Both 60 Vbeta primers and 13 Jbeta primers went into the PCR. Data came from immunoSEQ multiplex PCR; TCRdb stores just in-frame clones and leaves some out. Altogether roughly 170,000 clones are present, more than 65% being singletons, with the ten largest covering around 1.2%. Sequenced: PBMCs. This clonotype was obtained from a girl aged 2-10 years in good health and CMV-seropositive. This sequence joins TRBV28 and TRBJ2-3; weak D call: TRBD2 (6 bases). The CDR3 reads CASNNQGGSTDTQYF. As DNA, the CDR3 is TGTGCCAGCAATAACCAGGGAGGAAGCACAGATACGCAGTATTTT.